These 30 T cell receptor beta chains were sequenced from one sample in a study of cytomegalovirus exposure and HLA in healthy donors. Vbeta (60) and Jbeta (13) primers were used in the PCR. Produced via immunoSEQ multiplex PCR; TCRdb's table is partial and in-frame only. The table records approximately 97,000 clones, about 69% of them present only once. The material sequenced was PBMCs. The receptors originated from a human donor in good health.

The rearrangement joins TRBV19 to TRBJ2-2, with 7 bases aligning to TRBD1. V lost 3 bases to trimming and J lost 0 bases; unmatched junction nucleotides: 7. This CDR3 spans 17 amino acids. The germline V gene has CDR1 LNHDA and CDR2 SQIVND (reference sequence). As DNA, the CDR3 is TGTGCCAGTAGTATGACCCGGACAGGCGCGAACACCGGGGAGCTGTTTTTT. This gives the protein CASSMTRTGANTGELFF.

The gene calls are TRBV27 and TRBJ2-7, with TRBD1 matching 11 bases. V gave up 2 bases and J gave up 7 bases; unmatched junction bases: 7. There are 15 residues in the CDR3. The germline V gene has CDR1 MNHEY and CDR2 SMNVEV (reference sequence). The CDR3, as DNA: TGTGCCAGCAGTTTAGGGACAGGGGGGACTACGGAGCAGTACTTC. The encoded protein is CASSLGTGGTTEQYF.

The chain is built from TRBV11-2 and TRBJ1-5; a possible D gene is TRBD1 (5 bases). Germline lookup yields CDR1 SGHAT and CDR2 FQNNGV. Trimming took 0 bases from V and 3 from J, leaving 9 bases between them. The CDR3 has 15 amino acids. The CDR3 protein is CASSLDPGVNQPQHF. CDR3 in DNA: TGTGCCAGCAGCTTAGATCCGGGGGTCAATCAGCCCCAGCATTTT.

J is TRBJ2-5 and V is TRBV11-2, with TRBD2 identical over 9 bases. Germline V gene sequence: CDR1 SGHAT, CDR2 FQNNGV. The CDR3 covers 17 residues. V trimming: 4 bases; J trimming: 5 bases; junction bases outside the gene matches: 14. The CDR3 spells CASSSYSGRRGRETQYF. CDR3 in DNA: TGTGCCAGCAGCTCCTATAGCGGGAGACGGGGGAGGGAGACCCAGTACTTC.

V is TRBV29-1 and J is TRBJ2-3, with 7 bases aligning to TRBD2. With V trimmed by 6 bases and J by 2 bases, 11 bases remained unmatched. CDR1 and CDR2 from the germline V gene are SQVTM and ANQGSEA. CDR3 length: 15 amino acids. The CDR3 loop reads CSVERLAGLTDTQYF. The CDR3 DNA reads as TGCAGCGTAGAAAGACTAGCTGGTCTCACAGATACGCAGTATTTT.

As for this clone: Different DNA sequences within this sample yield the same CDR3. The chain links TRBV6-4 to TRBJ2-1; 13 nucleotides align to TRBD2. The trim removed 4 bases at V and 3 bases at J, leaving 0 bases unmatched. This CDR3 is built from 15 residues. Germline CDR1 is MRHNA and CDR2 is SNTAGT. This chain's CDR3 is CASSGTSGSYNEQFF. CDR3 nucleotide sequence: TGTGCCAGCAGTGGGACTAGCGGGAGCTACAATGAGCAGTTCTTC.

The chain uses TRBV5-6 and TRBJ1-4; 8 nucleotides line up with TRBD1. This CDR3 comprises 15 residues. V lost 4 bases to trimming and J lost 7 bases; unmatched junction nucleotides: 9. The germline gives CDR1 SGHDT, CDR2 YYEEEE. CDR3 protein: CASSADRGGGEKLFF. The CDR3 coding sequence is TGTGCCAGCAGCGCCGACAGGGGAGGGGGTGAAAAACTGTTTTTT. The complete variable domain, with remaining parts taken from reference TRBV5-6 and TRBJ1-4, reads DAGVTQSPTHLIKTRGQQVTLRCSPKSGHDTVSWYQQALGQGPQFIFQYYEEEERQRGNFPDRFSGHQFPNYSSELNVNALLLGDSALYLCASSADRGGGEKLFFGSGTQLSVL.

This clone has more than one count but fewer than ten. This chain joins TRBV6-5 and TRBJ1-4; a possible D gene is TRBD1 (5 bases). CDR3 length: 14 amino acids. Per germline, CDR1 MNHEY and CDR2 SVGAGI. V lost 6 bases and J 5 bases, leaving 13 bases between the germline ends. CDR3 nucleotide sequence: TGTGCCAGCAGCTCCAGGGTTCGAAATGAAAAACTGTTTTTT. Its protein is CASSSRVRNEKLFF.

The V gene is TRBV5-1, the J gene TRBJ2-7; D gene unclear. This CDR3 is 15 amino acids long. With 0 bases removed from V and 2 bases from J, the gap between germline ends came to 12 bases. Germline loops: CDR1 SGHRS, CDR2 YFSETQ. The CDR3 DNA sequence: TGCGCCAGCAGCTTGGTGGGCCCCGAACCCTACGAGCAGTACTTC. This sequence encodes CASSLVGPEPYEQYF. The variable domain in full, completed from reference TRBV5-1 and TRBJ2-7, reads KAGVTQTPRYLIKTRGQQVTLSCSPISGHRSVSWYQQTPGQGLQFLFEYFSETQRNKGNFPGRFSGRQFSNSRSEMNVSTLELGDSALYLCASSLVGPEPYEQYFGPGTRLTVT.

This clone has just a few counts. V and J are TRBV19 and TRBJ2-7; possibly TRBD2 for D (6 bases). This CDR3 contains 15 residues. Per germline, CDR1 LNHDA and CDR2 SQIVND (reference sequence). V was clipped by 3 bases and J by 3 bases, with 15 bases between them. This CDR3 reads CASSMGTGEIYEQYF. The CDR3 region has the DNA TGTGCCAGTAGTATGGGCACGGGGGAGATCTACGAGCAGTACTTC.

The J gene is TRBJ1-1, the V gene TRBV5-1, with 8 bases lining up with TRBD1. With V trimmed by 2 bases and J by 5 bases, 8 bases remained unmatched. CDR3 length: 15 amino acids. CDR1 is SGHRS, CDR2 YFSETQ, per germline. The CDR3 nucleotides are TGCGCCAGCAGCTTAGCGGACAGGGCGGAAACTGAAGCTTTCTTT. Residues: CASSLADRAETEAFF.

The gene calls are TRBV4-1 and TRBJ2-7, with D perhaps matching TRBD1 (6 bases). Looked up from germline, CDR1 is MGHRA and CDR2 is YSYEKL. The CDR3 runs 15 residues. Trimming cost V 0 bases and J 3 bases, with 12 bases left between them. The CDR3 loop is CASSQDLRDNYEQYF. CDR3 bases: TGCGCCAGCAGCCAAGATCTGAGGGACAACTACGAGCAGTACTTC.

The CDR3 here is CASSESEGQGSSPLHF. The CDR3 nucleotides are TGTGCCAGCAGTGAATCCGAGGGACAGGGAAGTTCACCCCTCCACTTT. This chain uses TRBV6-1 with TRBJ1-6, with 9 positions matching TRBD1. The germline CDR1 and CDR2 sequences are MNHNS and SASEGT. J gave up 9 bases and V 2 bases, and 8 bases lay outside the gene matches. The CDR3 totals 16 residues.

The V and J genes are TRBV4-1 and TRBJ2-1; 11 bases are a match to TRBD1. J gave up 6 bases and V 1 base, and 11 bases lay outside the gene matches. The germline V gene encodes CDR1 MGHRA and CDR2 YSYEKL. The CDR3 sequence is 18 residues long. The DNA of the CDR3 is TGCGCCAGCAGCCAAGTGGCTGGGGACGGGACAGGGGGCAATGAGCAGTTCTTC. It specifies CASSQVAGDGTGGNEQFF.

V gene TRBV29-1 combines with J gene TRBJ1-1; TRBD1 aligns across 10 bases. V lost 4 bases and J lost 5; bases outside the gene matches: 7. Germline V gives CDR1 SQVTM, CDR2 ANQGSEA. The CDR3 consists of 14 residues. The DNA of the CDR3 is TGCAGCGTTGTAATGGACAGGGGGAGGACTGAAGCTTTCTTT. Translation gives CSVVMDRGRTEAFF.

The DNA for the CDR3 is TGCGCCAGCTCGACTGAAGTAGGGAACACTGAAGCTTTCTTT. Amino acid sequence: CASSTEVGNTEAFF. The gene calls are TRBV5-1 and TRBJ1-1; D not certain. Germline V gives CDR1 SGHRS, CDR2 YFSETQ. The CDR3 runs to 14 residues. V was pared by 7 bases and J by 1 base, with 14 bases between.

The chain recombines TRBV15 with TRBJ2-7; 7 nucleotides align to TRBD1. The CDR3 loop spans 15 amino acids. J gave up 3 bases and V 0 bases, and 5 bases lay outside the gene matches. Germline V CDR1 and CDR2: LNHNV, YYDKDF (reference sequence). In nucleotides, the CDR3 is TGTGCCACCAGCAGAGATAAGGGGGCAAGCTACGAGCAGTACTTC. Encoded protein: CATSRDKGASYEQYF.

The V call is TRBV15, the J call TRBJ2-7; no clear D. The V end was cut by 1 base, the J end by 3 bases, with 10 bases between. Germline lookup yields CDR1 LNHNV and CDR2 YYDKDF (reference sequence). CDR3 length equals 14 residues. CDR3 in amino acids: CATSRGLQIYEQYF. CDR3 in DNA: TGTGCCACCAGCAGAGGCTTGCAGATCTACGAGCAGTACTTC.

CDR3 residues: CAWSVKWADSFDEQFF. The CDR3 DNA sequence: TGTGCCTGGAGTGTAAAATGGGCGGACTCATTCGATGAGCAGTTCTTC. J is TRBJ2-1 and V is TRBV30; tentative D call: TRBD2 (5 bases). The V gene's germline CDR1 is GTSNPN and CDR2 SVGIG (reference sequence). Trimming removed 0 bases at V and 8 bases at J, with 20 bases between. The CDR3 runs 16 residues.

This clone was seen a few times. V and J are TRBV10-2 and TRBJ2-2, with a weak D call TRBD2 (5 bases). Trimming took off 2 bases at V and 3 bases at J, with 10 bases between the two ends. The CDR3 loop spans 15 amino acids. Per germline, CDR1 WSHSY and CDR2 SAAADI. The CDR3 sequence is CASSETRRYTGELFF. For the CDR3, the DNA is TGCGCCAGCAGTGAGACTAGAAGATACACCGGGGAGCTGTTTTTT.

The chain carries TRBV11-2 and TRBJ2-3; no reliable D call. The CDR3 consists of 13 residues. Trimming shortened V by 4 bases and J by 4 bases, and 9 bases separated the two germline ends. Per germline, CDR1 SGHAT and CDR2 FQNNGV. The CDR3 protein is CASSSPPADTQYF. The CDR3 DNA reads TGTGCCAGCAGCTCCCCTCCAGCAGATACGCAGTATTTT.

On this clone itself: Other nucleotide sequences in the sample specify the same CDR3. This chain connects TRBV5-1 to TRBJ1-3; 7 bases fit TRBD1. Unmatched junction bases numbered 7, after V lost 0 bases and J lost 4 bases. Germline V CDR1 and CDR2: SGHRS, YFSETQ. The CDR3 has 16 residues. The CDR3 loop is CASSLGVGTAGNTIYF. As DNA, the CDR3 is TGCGCCAGCAGCTTGGGTGTCGGGACAGCAGGAAACACCATATATTTT.

The table lists this clone with a few counts. This rearrangement joins TRBV28 to TRBJ1-5; TRBD1 matches at 7 bases. V lost 3 bases, J lost 3 bases, and 14 bases stayed unmatched. The CDR3 is made up of 18 amino acids. Looked up from germline, CDR1 is MDHEN and CDR2 is SYDVKM. CDR3 coding DNA: TGTGCCAGCAGTTTCGAACGGGACAGAGACCTTTTCAATCAGCCCCAGCATTTT. It codes for CASSFERDRDLFNQPQHF.

The chain carries TRBV30 and TRBJ2-2; no clear D gene. The V gene's germline CDR1 is GTSNPN and CDR2 SVGIG (reference sequence). V was pared by 0 bases and J by 3 bases, with 8 bases between. The CDR3 runs 14 residues. The CDR3 sequence: CAWSVVGYTGELFF. The DNA for the CDR3 is TGTGCCTGGAGTGTGGTCGGTTACACCGGGGAGCTGTTTTTT.

The chain links TRBV11-2 to TRBJ2-7; possibly TRBD2 for D (6 bases). The CDR3 has 15 residues. CDR1 is SGHAT, CDR2 FQNNGV, per germline. The V gene lost 5 bases and the J gene lost 6 bases, with 20 bases spanning the gap. CDR3 region: CASSPIRGSGREQYF. CDR3 coding DNA: TGTGCCAGCAGCCCCATTCGGGGGAGTGGTCGCGAGCAGTACTTC. Full variable domain (outside the CDR3, taken from reference TRBV11-2 and TRBJ2-7): EAGVAQSPRYKIIEKRQSVAFWCNPISGHATLYWYQQILGQGPKLLIQFQNNGVVDDSQLPKDRFSAERLKGVDSTLKIQPAKLEDSAVYLCASSPIRGSGREQYFGPGTRLTVT.

This chain connects TRBV5-1 to TRBJ2-3; D gene unclear. V was pared by 5 bases and J by 4 bases, with 14 bases between. CDR1 SGHRS and CDR2 YFSETQ come from the germline V gene. CDR3 length: 14 residues. CDR3: CASSFGSSSDTQYF. The CDR3 DNA sequence: TGCGCCAGCAGTTTTGGCAGTTCTTCAGATACGCAGTATTTT.

With respect to this clone: Different DNA sequences within this sample yield the same CDR3. V is TRBV5-1 and J is TRBJ2-4, with 7 bases fitting TRBD2. CDR1 is SGHRS, CDR2 YFSETQ, per germline. This CDR3 is built from 15 residues. The trim removed 0 bases at V and 6 bases at J, leaving 6 bases unmatched. The CDR3, as DNA: TGCGCCAGCAGCTTGGCCGAGGGAGGGGTAAACATTCAGTACTTC. It encodes CASSLAEGGVNIQYF.

This clone was observed a handful of times. The CDR3 DNA is TGTGCCAGCAGCTTGGGAGCTGCGGATACGCAGTATTTT. This codes for CASSLGAADTQYF. The chain combines TRBV7-6 with TRBJ2-3, with D tentatively TRBD2 (5 bases). Deletions cut 3 bases from V and 6 bases from J, with 10 bases between. This CDR3 has 13 amino acids. CDR1 is SGHVS and CDR2 is FNYEAQ in the germline V gene.

V and J are TRBV5-1 and TRBJ2-1; TRBD2 matches 8 bases. Germline CDR1 SGHRS, CDR2 YFSETQ. Unmatched junction bases numbered 14, after V lost 3 bases and J lost 6 bases. CDR3 length: 17 amino acids. The chain's CDR3 is CASSSWGTSGPSNEQFF. CDR3 bases: TGCGCCAGCAGCTCCTGGGGAACTAGCGGTCCTTCCAATGAGCAGTTCTTC.

The chain recombines TRBV5-4 with TRBJ2-1, with 9 positions matching TRBD2. Germline assignment: CDR1 SGHNT and CDR2 YYREEE (reference sequence). The CDR3 extends over 15 amino acids. Trimming removed 0 bases from V and 13 bases from J; junction bases left unmatched: 11. The CDR3 sequence: CASSLDFGSGSEQFF. Written as DNA, the CDR3 is TGTGCCAGCAGCTTGGATTTCGGTAGCGGGAGTGAACAGTTCTTC.